This T cell receptor beta chain was retrieved from a study of regulatory T cells in long-lasting Graves disease. Broader study findings: The persistent group shared about 2,500 public clonotypes, more than the 850 to 1,000 shared by new patients.

Time point described: newly diagnosed GD, antithyroid drugs for less than 3 months. RNA isolated from PBMCs was used to make the TCR library. According to the study, TCR beta libraries were built with iRepertoire HTBI primers and CDR3-region Arm-PCR. TCRdb processed the multiplex PCR reads anew with MiXCR; each CDR3 protein has one entry. The data contain some 320,000 distinct CDR3 sequences, more than 15% of them singletons. This clonotype was found many times. No antigen is known for it. Germline V gene lookup returns CDR1 GTSNPN and CDR2 SVGIG (reference sequence). The CDR3 runs to 14 residues. V dropped 3 bases and J dropped 4 bases, with 13 bases sitting between them.

The material was peripheral blood mononuclear cells (PBMCs), obtained at new diagnosis, from a patient treated with antithyroid drugs. V and J are TRBV30 and TRBJ2-1; D is possibly TRBD1 or TRBD2 (5 bases each). This receptor was taken from a female donor with Graves disease. Here the CDR3 reads CAWRRDGNYNEQFF. The CDR3 nucleotides are TGTGCCTGGAGAAGGGACGGGAATTACAATGAGCAGTTCTTC.